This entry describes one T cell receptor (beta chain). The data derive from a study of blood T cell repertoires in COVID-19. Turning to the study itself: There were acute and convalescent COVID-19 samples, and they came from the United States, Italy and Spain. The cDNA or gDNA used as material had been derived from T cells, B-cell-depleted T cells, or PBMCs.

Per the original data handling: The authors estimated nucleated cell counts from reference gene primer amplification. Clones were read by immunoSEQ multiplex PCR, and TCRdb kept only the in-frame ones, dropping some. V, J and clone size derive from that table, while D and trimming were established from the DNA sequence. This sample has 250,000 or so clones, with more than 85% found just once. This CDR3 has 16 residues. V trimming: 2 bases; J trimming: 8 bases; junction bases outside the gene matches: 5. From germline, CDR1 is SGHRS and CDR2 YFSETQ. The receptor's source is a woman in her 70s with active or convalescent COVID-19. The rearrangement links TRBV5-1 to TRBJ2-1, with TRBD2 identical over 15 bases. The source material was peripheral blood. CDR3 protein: CASSFLGLAGGHEQFF. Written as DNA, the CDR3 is TGCGCCAGCAGCTTTCTGGGACTAGCGGGGGGACATGAGCAGTTCTTC.